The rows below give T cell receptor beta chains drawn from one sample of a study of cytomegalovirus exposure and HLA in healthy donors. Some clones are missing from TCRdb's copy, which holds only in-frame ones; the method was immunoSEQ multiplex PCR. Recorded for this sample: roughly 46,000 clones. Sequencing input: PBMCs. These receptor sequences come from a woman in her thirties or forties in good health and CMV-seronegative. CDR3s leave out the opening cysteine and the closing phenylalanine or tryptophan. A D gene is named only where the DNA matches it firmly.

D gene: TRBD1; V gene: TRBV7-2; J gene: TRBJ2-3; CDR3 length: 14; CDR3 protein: ASSSPWTGSTDTQY
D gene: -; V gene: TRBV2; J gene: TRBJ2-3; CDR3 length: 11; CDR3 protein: ASNRAPTDTQY
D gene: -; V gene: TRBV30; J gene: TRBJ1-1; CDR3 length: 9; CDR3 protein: AWRSAGRPH
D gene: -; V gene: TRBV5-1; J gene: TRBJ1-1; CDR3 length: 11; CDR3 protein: ASSFPGGTEAF
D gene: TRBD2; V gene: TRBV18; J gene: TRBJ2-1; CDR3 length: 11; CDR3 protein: ASSPGLTNEQF
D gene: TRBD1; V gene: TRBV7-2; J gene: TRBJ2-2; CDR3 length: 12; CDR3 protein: ASSPRQGTGELF
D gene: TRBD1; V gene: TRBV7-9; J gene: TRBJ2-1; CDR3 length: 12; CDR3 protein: ASSFQGTGVEQF
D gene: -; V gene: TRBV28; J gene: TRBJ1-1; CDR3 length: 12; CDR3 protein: ASRGALGNTEAF
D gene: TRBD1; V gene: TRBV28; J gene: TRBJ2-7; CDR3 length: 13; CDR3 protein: ASSRGQGVGYEQY
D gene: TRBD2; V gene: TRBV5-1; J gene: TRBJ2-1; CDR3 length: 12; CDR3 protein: ASSLISGVNEQF
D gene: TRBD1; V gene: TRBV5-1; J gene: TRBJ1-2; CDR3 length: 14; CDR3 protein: ASSYRGLGELDGYT
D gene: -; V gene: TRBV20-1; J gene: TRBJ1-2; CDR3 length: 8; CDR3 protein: SAYSYGYT
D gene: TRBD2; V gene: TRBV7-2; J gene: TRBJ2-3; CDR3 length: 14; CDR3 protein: ASSYGAGGSTDTQY
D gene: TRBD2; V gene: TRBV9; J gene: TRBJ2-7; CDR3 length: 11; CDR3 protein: ASSEERGYEQY
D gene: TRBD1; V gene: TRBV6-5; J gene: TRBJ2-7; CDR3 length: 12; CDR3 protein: ASRLGQGWYEQY
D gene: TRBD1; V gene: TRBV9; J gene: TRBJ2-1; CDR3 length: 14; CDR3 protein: ASSVVAAGGGNEQF
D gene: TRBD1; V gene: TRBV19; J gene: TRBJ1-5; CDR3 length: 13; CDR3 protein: ASRSGDSQNQPQH
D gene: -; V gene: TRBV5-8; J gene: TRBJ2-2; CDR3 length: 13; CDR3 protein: ASSPWRGNTGELF
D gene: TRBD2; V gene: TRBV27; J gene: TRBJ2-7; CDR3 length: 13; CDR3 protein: ASSLPIAGGYEQY
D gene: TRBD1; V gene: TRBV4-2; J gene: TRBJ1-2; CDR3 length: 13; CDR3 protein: ASSQKGTGGFGYT
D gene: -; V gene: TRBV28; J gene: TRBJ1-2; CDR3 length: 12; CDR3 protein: ASIEKGYVDGYT
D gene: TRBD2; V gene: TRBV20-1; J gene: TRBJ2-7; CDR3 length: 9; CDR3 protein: SADRGVEQY
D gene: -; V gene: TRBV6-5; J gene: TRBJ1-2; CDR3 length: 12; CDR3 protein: ASSKKGKAYGYT
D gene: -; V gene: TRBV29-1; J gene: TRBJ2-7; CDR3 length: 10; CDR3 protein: SVEDGSYEQY
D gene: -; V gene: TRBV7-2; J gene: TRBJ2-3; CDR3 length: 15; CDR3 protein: ASSSTPGRRKGDTQY
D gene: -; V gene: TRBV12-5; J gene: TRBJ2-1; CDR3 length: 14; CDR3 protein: ASGLVHGSSYNEQF
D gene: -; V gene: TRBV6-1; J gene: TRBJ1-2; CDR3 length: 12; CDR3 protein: ASSEGQGRDGYT
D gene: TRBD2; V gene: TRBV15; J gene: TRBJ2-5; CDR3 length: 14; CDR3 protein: ATSKRLAGGLGTQY
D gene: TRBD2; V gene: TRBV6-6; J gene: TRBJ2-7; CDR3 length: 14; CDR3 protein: ASSSRGGRDKNEQY
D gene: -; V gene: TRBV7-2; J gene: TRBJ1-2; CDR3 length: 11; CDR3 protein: ASSGPLRNGYT
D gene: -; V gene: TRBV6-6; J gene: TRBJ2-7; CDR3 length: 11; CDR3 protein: ASSSTGNYEQY
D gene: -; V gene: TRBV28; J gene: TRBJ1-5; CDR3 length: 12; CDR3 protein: ASSSTIRNQPQH
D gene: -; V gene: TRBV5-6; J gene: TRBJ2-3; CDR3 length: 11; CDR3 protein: ASSSGTIDTQY
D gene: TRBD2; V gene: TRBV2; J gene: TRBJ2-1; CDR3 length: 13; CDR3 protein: ASSEIAGPYNEQF
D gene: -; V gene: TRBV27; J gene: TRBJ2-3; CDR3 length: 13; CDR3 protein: ASSSPRALTDTQY
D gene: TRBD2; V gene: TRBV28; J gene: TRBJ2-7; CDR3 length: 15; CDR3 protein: ASRKSGTSGTAYEQY
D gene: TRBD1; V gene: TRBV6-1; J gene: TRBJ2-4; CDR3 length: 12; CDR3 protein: ASSLGDRGVLKY
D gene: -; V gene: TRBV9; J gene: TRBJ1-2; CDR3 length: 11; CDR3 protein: ASSVDSAFGYT
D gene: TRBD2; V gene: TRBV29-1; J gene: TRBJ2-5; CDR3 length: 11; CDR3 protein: SALAAARETQY
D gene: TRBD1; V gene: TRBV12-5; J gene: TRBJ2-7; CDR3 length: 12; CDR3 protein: ASGPGQGGDEQY
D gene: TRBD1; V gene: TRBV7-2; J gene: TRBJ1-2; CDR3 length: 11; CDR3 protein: ASSLGGGSGYT
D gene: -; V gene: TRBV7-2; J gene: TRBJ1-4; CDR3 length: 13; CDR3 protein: ASSLAQTTNEKLF
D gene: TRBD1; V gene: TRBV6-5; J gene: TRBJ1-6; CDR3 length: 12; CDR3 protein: ASRKTGGPSPLH
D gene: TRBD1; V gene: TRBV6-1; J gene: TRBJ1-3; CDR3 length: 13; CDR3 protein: ASSEATGRGNTIY
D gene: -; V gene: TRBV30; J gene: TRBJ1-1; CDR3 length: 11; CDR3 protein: AWRGGRDTEAF
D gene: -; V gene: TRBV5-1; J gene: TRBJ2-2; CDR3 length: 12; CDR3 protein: ASSLQGNTGELF
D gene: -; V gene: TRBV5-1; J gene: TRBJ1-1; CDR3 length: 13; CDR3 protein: ASSWRPGQNTEAF
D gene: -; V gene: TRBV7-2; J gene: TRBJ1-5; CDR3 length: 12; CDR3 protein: ASSSSTYNQPQH